The 8 T cell receptor beta chains below come from one sample, sequenced in a study of T-cell memory formation after mild COVID-19. Each CDR3 protein gets one entry after TCRdb re-called the 5' RACE reads with MiXCR. Of about 360,000 distinct CDR3 sequences listed, roughly an eighth were seen once; the top ten hold less than 25%. The sample was PBMCs or a T cell subset sorted from them (not recorded which). The receptors stem from a man younger than 30 who had mild COVID-19 (a few samples of this study predate the infection). Cell type and time point are not known.

This clonotype has only a few counts. The chain couples TRBV15 to TRBJ2-7; the D is unclear. Germline V CDR1 and CDR2: LNHNV, YYDKDF (reference sequence). The CDR3 is made up of 14 amino acids. V was clipped by 2 bases and J by 2 bases, with 10 bases between them. The CDR3 protein is CATSRLQSPYEQYF. The CDR3 bases are TGTGCCACCAGCAGACTGCAATCCCCCTACGAGCAGTACTTC.

The chain employs TRBV4-3 and TRBJ2-3, with no clear D. CDR1 LGHNA and CDR2 YSLEER come from the germline V gene. The CDR3 spans 13 residues. V lost 4 bases and J lost 6, with 11 bases in between. In DNA, the CDR3 is TGCGCCAGCAGCCTAGCCTTTACGGATACGCAGTATTTT. Its protein product is CASSLAFTDTQYF.

The gene calls are TRBV9 and TRBJ2-3; 9 nucleotides align to TRBD2. Germline loops: CDR1 SGDLS, CDR2 YYNGEE. V was clipped by 1 base and J by 6 bases; unmatched bases: 6. This CDR3 has 15 residues. The CDR3 DNA follows: TGTGCCAGCAGCGTAATGCGGGGGGGCGCGGATACGCAGTATTTT. Residues: CASSVMRGGADTQYF.

This clonotype came up many times. The chain carries TRBV20-1 and TRBJ2-7; 7 nucleotides agree with TRBD1. Germline CDR1 reads DFQATT; CDR2 reads SNEGSKA (reference sequence). The CDR3 consists of 13 residues. The V gene end was trimmed by 5 bases and the J gene end by 5 bases; junction bases not matched to a gene: 9. The CDR3 region has the DNA TGCAGTGCTGACGACAGGGAAGACGACGAGCAGTACTTC. It encodes CSADDREDDEQYF.

This clonotype was seen a few times. This chain joins TRBV18 and TRBJ2-1; 10 bases line up with TRBD1. With V trimmed by 5 bases and J by 3 bases, 13 bases remained unmatched. The CDR3 covers 18 residues. Germline V gives CDR1 KGHSH, CDR2 LQKENI. The CDR3 spells CASSRRQGASGDYNEQFF. The CDR3 DNA follows: TGTGCCAGCTCAAGACGACAGGGGGCCTCGGGGGACTACAATGAGCAGTTCTTC.

This clonotype was seen more than once but under ten times. This chain links TRBV4-1 with TRBJ1-1; the D gene is possibly TRBD1 (5 bases). The CDR3 length is 15 residues. Germline V lookup: CDR1 MGHRA, CDR2 YSYEKL. Trimming left V 3 bases short and J 7 bases short, with 18 bases between. The DNA of the CDR3 is TGCGCCAGCAGCCAGGGGACGGGAGGGAAGAATGAAGCTTTCTTT. Its translation is CASSQGTGGKNEAFF.

The J gene is TRBJ2-5, the V gene TRBV7-2; 9 nucleotides align to TRBD1. Germline CDR1 SGHTA, CDR2 FQGNSA. The V gene end was trimmed by 5 bases and the J gene end by 5 bases; junction bases not matched to a gene: 6. This CDR3 spans 14 amino acids. In DNA, the CDR3 is TGTGCCAGCAGCGCGAACAGGGGGCGGGAGACCCAGTACTTC. This encodes CASSANRGRETQYF.

This clonotype was counted ten times or more. The chain couples TRBV20-1 to TRBJ1-4; no clear D gene. CDR1 and CDR2 (germline): DFQATT, SNEGSKA (reference sequence). V was clipped by 0 bases and J by 8 bases, with 10 bases between them. CDR3 size: 13 residues. This CDR3 is CSARDSAGEKLFF. As DNA, the CDR3 is TGCAGTGCTAGAGATTCTGCCGGGGAAAAACTGTTTTTT.